This T cell receptor beta chain comes out of a study of cytomegalovirus exposure and HLA in healthy donors. General study findings and limits: A classifier reportedly called cytomegalovirus status with high sensitivity and specificity.

In regard to this clone: Its specificity is not known.

Losses at the gene ends were 0 bases for V and 2 bases for J; bases not matched to a gene: 5. Germline assignment: CDR1 SGHRS and CDR2 YFSETQ. The CDR3 length is 17 residues. PCR was performed using 60 Vbeta and 13 Jbeta primers. TCRdb's table, derived via immunoSEQ multiplex PCR, lists solely in-frame clones and lacks some. The data contain around 130,000 clones, about 77% of them seen just once; the ten biggest clones take up about 1.3%. The source of this sequence is a man aged 45-65 years in good health and CMV-seronegative. Material: PBMCs. V usage is TRBV5-1 and J usage is TRBJ2-3; TRBD2 agrees at 11 bases. The CDR3 DNA sequence: TGCGCCAGCAGCTTGGGGGCGACTAGCGGGGTCACAGATACGCAGTATTTT. As protein: CASSLGATSGVTDTQYF.